The next 3 T cell receptor beta chains were all read from a single sample in a study of T cells in Graves' hyperthyroidism and ophthalmopathy. The TCR beta CDR3 regions underwent amplification using RNA transcripts as the source. First-round RT-PCR with HTBI primers amplified the TCR CDR3 region. TCRdb itself ran the multiplex PCR reads through MiXCR, one entry per CDR3 protein. Here the sample spans roughly 500,000 distinct CDR3 sequences, 15% to 20% being singletons. The sample comprised blood. These receptors were obtained from a woman younger than 45 with Graves' ophthalmopathy.

The chain has TRBV29-1 and TRBJ2-3; a possible D gene is TRBD2 (5 bases). Germline V gives CDR1 SQVTM, CDR2 ANQGSEA. Trimming took 4 bases from V and 6 from J, leaving 17 bases between them. The CDR3 runs to 14 residues. The DNA of the CDR3 is TGCAGCGTTGTATTAGTGGGAGCGTCGGATACGCAGTATTTT. Translated: CSVVLVGASDTQYF.

This clonotype was picked up many times. This sequence joins TRBV30 and TRBJ1-2; D uncertain. Germline CDR1 and CDR2: GTSNPN and SVGIG (reference sequence). With 8 bases removed from V and 4 bases from J, the gap between germline ends came to 23 bases. This CDR3 has 15 amino acids. CDR3 protein: CAGNFGNAVFYGYTF. DNA of the CDR3: TGTGCCGGAAACTTCGGGAACGCCGTTTTCTATGGCTACACCTTC.

The chain employs TRBV29-1 and TRBJ1-5; D ambiguous. The CDR3 is 13 residues long. Germline V lookup: CDR1 SQVTM, CDR2 ANQGSEA. Deletions cut 1 base from V and 4 bases from J, with 8 bases between. CDR3 residues: CSVEVDRNQPQHF. CDR3 DNA sequence: TGCAGCGTTGAAGTTGACCGTAATCAGCCCCAGCATTTT. Using reference TRBV29-1 and TRBJ1-5 for the parts outside the CDR3, the full variable domain is SAVISQKPSRDICQRGTSLTIQCQVDSQVTMMFWYRQQPGQSLTLIATANQGSEATYESGFVIDKFPISRPNLTFSTLTVSNMSPEDSSIYLCSVEVDRNQPQHFGDGTRLSIL.